The text below deals with one TCR beta chain. No antigen is known for it. This record belongs to a study of cytomegalovirus exposure and HLA in healthy donors. The CDR3 extends over 13 amino acids. Germline CDR1 reads KGHSH; CDR2 reads LQKENI. The ends were cut back, 3 bases at V and 4 bases at J, with 7 bases in the middle. Researchers ran the PCR with 60 Vbeta and 13 Jbeta primers. Data came from immunoSEQ multiplex PCR; TCRdb stores just in-frame clones and leaves some out. The table includes more than 110,000 clones, over 70% detected once. Findings and limits, study-wide: Differences between HLA loci emerged in a later analysis of TCR association rates, with DRB1 most and HLA-C fewest. In a later analysis, TCR beta V- and J-gene trimming showed a link to a missense DCLRE1C variant. Among TCR beta chains, those listed as cytomegalovirus-associated numbered around 160. No immune exposure information besides CMV serostatus was available.

The sequenced sample was PBMCs. This chain joins TRBV18 and TRBJ1-5; TRBD1 is a possible D gene (5 bases). The TCR comes from a male donor in good health and CMV-seronegative. In nucleotides, the CDR3 is TGTGCCAGCTCACCTGACAGAAATCAGCCCCAGCATTTT. It specifies CASSPDRNQPQHF. Full variable domain (rest looked up from reference TRBV18 and TRBJ1-5): NAGVMQNPRHLVRRRGQEARLRCSPMKGHSHVYWYRQLPEEGLKFMVYLQKENIIDESGMPKERFSAEFPKEGPSILRIQQVVRGDSAAYFCASSPDRNQPQHFGDGTRLSIL.